The 13 T cell receptor beta chains below were found in one sample sequenced in a study of OX40 agonist ivuxolimab in advanced cancers. Clones were sequenced by immunoSEQ multiplex PCR, and TCRdb holds only the in-frame ones, with some missing. The sample carries about 98,000 clones, roughly 89% recorded once. The sample was CD4+ or CD8+ T cells sorted from blood, taken in a trial of the OX40 agonist ivuxolimab. The receptor source for this set is an adult with an advanced solid tumor such as melanoma, head and neck, liver or kidney cancer.

The V call is TRBV10-3, the J call TRBJ1-4, with TRBD1 matching over 7 bases. The germline gives CDR1 ENHRY, CDR2 SYGVKD. CDR3 length: 15 residues. J lost 4 bases, V lost 6 bases, and 8 bases had no gene match. The chain's CDR3 is CAIRTGTENNEKLFF. The CDR3 DNA reads TGTGCCATCAGGACAGGGACGGAAAATAATGAAAAACTGTTTTTT.

The J gene is TRBJ2-1, the V gene TRBV19, with D possibly being TRBD1 (5 bases). This CDR3 is built from 18 residues. Trimming took 0 bases from V and 0 from J, leaving 15 bases between them. Germline CDR1 and CDR2: LNHDA and SQIVND (reference sequence). CDR3 DNA sequence: TGTGCCAGTAGTATAGAAGGGGCGCTGACGTCCTCCTACAATGAGCAGTTCTTC. Protein product: CASSIEGALTSSYNEQFF.

This clone was recorded once. The chain couples TRBV4-2 to TRBJ1-2; D remains unclear. The CDR3 runs 13 residues. V lost 0 bases and J 8 bases, leaving 10 bases between the germline ends. The germline V gene encodes CDR1 LGHNA and CDR2 YNFKEQ. The CDR3 sequence is CASSQDRIEGYTF. In nucleotides, the CDR3 is TGTGCCAGCAGCCAAGATCGAATAGAGGGCTACACCTTC.

This clone turned up a few times. This chain links TRBV5-1 with TRBJ2-3, with D perhaps TRBD1 or TRBD2 (5 bases each). This CDR3 is 15 amino acids long. CDR1 and CDR2 from the germline V gene are SGHRS and YFSETQ. Trimming pared 2 bases from V and 7 bases from J, leaving 17 bases between. The CDR3 nucleotides read TGCGCCAGCAGCTTTGATAGTGGGGGAGCCTATACGCAGTATTTT. It yields the protein CASSFDSGGAYTQYF.

The chain carries TRBV18 and TRBJ2-3; 9 bases are shared with TRBD1. This CDR3 comprises 15 residues. CDR1 is KGHSH and CDR2 is LQKENI in the germline V gene. V was clipped by 5 bases and J by 2 bases; unmatched bases: 5. CDR3 nucleotide sequence: TGTGCCAGCTCATTTACAGGGGGCGACACAGATACGCAGTATTTT. Amino acid sequence: CASSFTGGDTDTQYF.

The rearrangement links TRBV6-5 to TRBJ1-3; D call uncertain. Germline CDR1 reads MNHEY; CDR2 reads SVGAGI. V dropped 2 bases and J dropped 0 bases, with 8 bases sitting between them. The CDR3 sequence is 15 residues long. This chain's CDR3 is CASSYRWSSGNTIYF. DNA of the CDR3: TGTGCCAGCAGTTACAGGTGGAGCTCTGGAAACACCATATATTTT.

This clone was seen a single time. V usage is TRBV5-6 and J usage is TRBJ1-2; 12 bases line up with TRBD1. CDR3 length equals 19 residues. The V segment lost 0 bases and the J segment 8 bases; nucleotides outside the gene matches: 17. Germline V lookup: CDR1 SGHDT, CDR2 YYEEEE. In nucleotides, the CDR3 is TGTGCCAGCAGCTTGGGTGAATTTGGGACAGGGGGCTTACGAGGAGGCTACACCTTC. Protein: CASSLGEFGTGGLRGGYTF.

J is TRBJ2-2 and V is TRBV9; tentative D call: TRBD1 (6 bases). Looked up from germline, CDR1 is SGDLS and CDR2 is YYNGEE. Trimming left V 0 bases short and J 3 bases short, with 9 bases between. The CDR3 is 15 residues long. CDR3: CASSVVGAYTGELFF. As DNA, the CDR3 is TGTGCCAGCAGCGTAGTGGGGGCCTACACCGGGGAGCTGTTTTTT.

Only a few counts were recorded for this clone. In this CDR3 the conserved last residue, phenylalanine or tryptophan, is missing, so a read error is likely. The rearrangement joins TRBV5-1 to TRBJ1-6, with 9 positions matching TRBD1. V shed 2 bases, J shed 8 bases, and the junction held 8 bases outside the gene matches. Germline V CDR1 and CDR2: SGHRS, YFSETQ. CDR3 size: 16 residues. CDR3 sequence: CASSLRGQGSDSPLHL. CDR3 bases: TGCGCCAGCAGCTTACGAGGACAGGGGTCGGATTCACCCCTCCACCTT.

The V and J genes are TRBV6-4 and TRBJ2-1; no firm D call. Between the trimmed V and J ends, which lost 2 bases and 10 bases, there was a span of 12 bases. Germline CDR1 and CDR2: MRHNA and SNTAGT. CDR3 length equals 13 residues. The CDR3 DNA reads TGTGCCAGCAGTGACGATTGGGCCGGCGAGCAGTTCTTC. Translation gives CASSDDWAGEQFF.

The chain employs TRBV28 and TRBJ1-2; the D is unclear. Germline CDR1 MDHEN, CDR2 SYDVKM. The CDR3 is 12 amino acids. Trimming removed 4 bases from V and 8 bases from J, with 11 bases in between. This CDR3 is CASSSGFLGYTF. The DNA of the CDR3 is TGTGCCAGCAGTTCAGGATTCTTGGGCTACACCTTC.

The chain carries TRBV9 and TRBJ2-3; 8 bases map to TRBD2. Germline CDR1 reads SGDLS; CDR2 reads YYNGEE. The CDR3 totals 15 residues. J gave up 5 bases and V 3 bases, and 8 bases lay outside the gene matches. The CDR3 sequence is CASSGRGLVGDTQYF. Written as DNA, the CDR3 is TGTGCCAGCAGCGGGCGGGGACTAGTTGGAGATACGCAGTATTTT.

This chain connects TRBV4-2 to TRBJ2-7, with a weak D call TRBD2 (5 bases). V was cut by 1 base and J by 0 bases, with 10 bases left in between. Germline lookup yields CDR1 LGHNA and CDR2 YNFKEQ. This CDR3 is 15 amino acids long. Written as DNA, the CDR3 is TGTGCCAGCAGCCAAGGTGGGGAGAGCTCCTACGAGCAGTACTTC. Translated: CASSQGGESSYEQYF.